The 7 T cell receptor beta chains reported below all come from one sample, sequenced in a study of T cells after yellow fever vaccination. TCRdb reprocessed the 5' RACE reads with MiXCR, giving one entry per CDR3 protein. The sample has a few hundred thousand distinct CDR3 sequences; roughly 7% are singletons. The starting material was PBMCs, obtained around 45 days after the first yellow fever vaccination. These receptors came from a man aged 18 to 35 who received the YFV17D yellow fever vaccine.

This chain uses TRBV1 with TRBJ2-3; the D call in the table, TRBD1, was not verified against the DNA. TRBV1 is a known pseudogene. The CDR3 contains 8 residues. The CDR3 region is CTSTPGHF. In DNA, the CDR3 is TGCACCAGCACCCCCGGGCATTTT.

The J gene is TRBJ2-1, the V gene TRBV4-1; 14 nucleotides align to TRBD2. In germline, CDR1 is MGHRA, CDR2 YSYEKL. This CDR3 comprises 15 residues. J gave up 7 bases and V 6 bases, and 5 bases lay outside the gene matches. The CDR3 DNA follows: TGCGCCAGCAGACGACTAGCGGGGGGGCGTAATGAGCAGTTCTTC. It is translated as CASRRLAGGRNEQFF.

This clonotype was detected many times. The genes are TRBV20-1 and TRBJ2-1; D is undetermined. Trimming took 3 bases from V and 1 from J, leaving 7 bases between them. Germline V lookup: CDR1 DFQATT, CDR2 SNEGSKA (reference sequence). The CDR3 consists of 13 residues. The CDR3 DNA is TGCAGTGCTAGTCCCCCTTCCTACAATGAGCAGTTCTTC. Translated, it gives CSASPPSYNEQFF.

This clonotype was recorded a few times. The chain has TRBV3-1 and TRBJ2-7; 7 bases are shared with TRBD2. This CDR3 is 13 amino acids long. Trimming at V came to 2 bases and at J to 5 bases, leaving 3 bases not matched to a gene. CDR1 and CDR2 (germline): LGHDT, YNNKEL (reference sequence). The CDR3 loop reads CASSQTSVNEQYF. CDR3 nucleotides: TGTGCCAGCAGCCAAACTAGCGTTAACGAGCAGTACTTC.

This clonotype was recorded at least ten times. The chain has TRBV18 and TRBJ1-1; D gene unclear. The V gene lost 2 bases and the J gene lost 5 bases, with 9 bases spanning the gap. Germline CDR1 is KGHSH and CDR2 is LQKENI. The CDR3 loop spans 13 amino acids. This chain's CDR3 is CASSPGWKTEAFF. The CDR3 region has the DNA TGTGCCAGCTCACCAGGGTGGAAGACTGAAGCTTTCTTT.

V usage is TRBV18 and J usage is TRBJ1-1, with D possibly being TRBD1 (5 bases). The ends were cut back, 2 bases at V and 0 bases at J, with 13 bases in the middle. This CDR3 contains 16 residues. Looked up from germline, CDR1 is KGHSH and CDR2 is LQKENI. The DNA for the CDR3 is TGTGCCAGCTCACCAAATAGGGGCCTCATGAACACTGAAGCTTTCTTT. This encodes CASSPNRGLMNTEAFF.

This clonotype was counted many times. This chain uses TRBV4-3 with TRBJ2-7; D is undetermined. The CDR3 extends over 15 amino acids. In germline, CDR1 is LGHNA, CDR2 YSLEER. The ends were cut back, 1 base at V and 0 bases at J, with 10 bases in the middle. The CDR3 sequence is CASSQGMGGSYEQYV. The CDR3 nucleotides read TGCGCCAGCAGCCAAGGAATGGGCGGCTCCTACGAGCAGTACGTC.